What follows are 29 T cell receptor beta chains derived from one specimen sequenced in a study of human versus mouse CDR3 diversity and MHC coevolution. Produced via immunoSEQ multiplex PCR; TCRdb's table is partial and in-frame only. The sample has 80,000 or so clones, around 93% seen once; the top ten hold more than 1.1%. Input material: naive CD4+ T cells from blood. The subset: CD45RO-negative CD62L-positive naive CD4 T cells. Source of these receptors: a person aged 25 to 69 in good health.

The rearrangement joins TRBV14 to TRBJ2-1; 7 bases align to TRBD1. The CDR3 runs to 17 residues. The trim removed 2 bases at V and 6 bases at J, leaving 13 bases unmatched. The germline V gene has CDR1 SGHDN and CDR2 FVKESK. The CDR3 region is CASSQRSQGRWGNEQFF. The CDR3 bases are TGTGCCAGCAGCCAACGCTCACAGGGGCGGTGGGGCAATGAGCAGTTCTTC.

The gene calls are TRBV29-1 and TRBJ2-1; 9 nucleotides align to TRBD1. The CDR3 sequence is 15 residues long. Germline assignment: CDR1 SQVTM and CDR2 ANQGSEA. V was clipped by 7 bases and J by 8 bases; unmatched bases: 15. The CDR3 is CSASSGQGPGDEQFF. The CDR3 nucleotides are TGCAGCGCGTCTTCCGGACAGGGGCCGGGGGATGAGCAGTTCTTC.

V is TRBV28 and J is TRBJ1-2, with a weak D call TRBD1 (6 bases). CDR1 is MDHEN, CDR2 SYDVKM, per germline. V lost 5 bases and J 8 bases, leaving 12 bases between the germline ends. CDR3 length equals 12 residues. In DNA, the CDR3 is TGTGCCAGCAGTCCCTTAAGGGGGGGCTACACCTTC. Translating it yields CASSPLRGGYTF.

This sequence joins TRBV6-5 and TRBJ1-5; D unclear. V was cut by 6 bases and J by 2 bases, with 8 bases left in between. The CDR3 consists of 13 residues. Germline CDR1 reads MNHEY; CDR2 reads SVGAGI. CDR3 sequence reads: CASSRGGNQPQHF. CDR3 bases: TGTGCCAGCAGCCGCGGGGGCAATCAGCCCCAGCATTTT.

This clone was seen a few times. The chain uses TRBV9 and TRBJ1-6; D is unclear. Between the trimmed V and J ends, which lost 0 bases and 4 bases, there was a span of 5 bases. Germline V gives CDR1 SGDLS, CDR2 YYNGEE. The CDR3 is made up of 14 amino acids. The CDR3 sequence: CASSVGAYNSPLHF. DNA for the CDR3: TGTGCCAGCAGCGTAGGGGCGTATAATTCACCCCTCCACTTT.

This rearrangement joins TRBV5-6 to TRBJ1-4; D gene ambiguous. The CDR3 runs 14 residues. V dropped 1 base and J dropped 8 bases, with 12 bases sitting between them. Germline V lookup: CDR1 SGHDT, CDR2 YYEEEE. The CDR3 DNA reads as TGTGCCAGCAGCTTGAGTGGCATCACCGAAAAACTGTTTTTT. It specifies CASSLSGITEKLFF.

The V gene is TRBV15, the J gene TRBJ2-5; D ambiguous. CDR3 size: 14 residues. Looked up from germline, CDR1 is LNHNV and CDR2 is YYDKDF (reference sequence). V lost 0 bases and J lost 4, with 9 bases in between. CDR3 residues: CATSRESMRETQYF. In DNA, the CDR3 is TGTGCCACCAGCAGAGAAAGCATGAGAGAGACCCAGTACTTC.

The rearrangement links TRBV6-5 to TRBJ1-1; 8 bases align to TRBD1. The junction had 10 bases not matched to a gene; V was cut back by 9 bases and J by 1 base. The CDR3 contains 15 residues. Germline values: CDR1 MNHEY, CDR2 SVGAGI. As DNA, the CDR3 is TGTGCCAGTAGGGTGACAGGGGTCCAGAACACTGAAGCTTTCTTT. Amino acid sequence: CASRVTGVQNTEAFF.

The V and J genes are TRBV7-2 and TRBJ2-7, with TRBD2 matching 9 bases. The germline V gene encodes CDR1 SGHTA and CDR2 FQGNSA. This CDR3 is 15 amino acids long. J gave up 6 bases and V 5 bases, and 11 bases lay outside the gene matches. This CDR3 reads CASSASPSGIGEQYF. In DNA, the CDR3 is TGTGCCAGCAGCGCCTCCCCTAGCGGGATTGGCGAGCAGTACTTC.

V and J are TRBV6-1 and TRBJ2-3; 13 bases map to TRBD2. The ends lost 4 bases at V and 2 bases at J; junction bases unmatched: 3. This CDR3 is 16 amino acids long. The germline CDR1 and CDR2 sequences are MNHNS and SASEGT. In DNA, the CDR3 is TGTGCCAGCAGTGGGACTAGCGGGAGCCCCACAGATACGCAGTATTTT. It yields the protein CASSGTSGSPTDTQYF.

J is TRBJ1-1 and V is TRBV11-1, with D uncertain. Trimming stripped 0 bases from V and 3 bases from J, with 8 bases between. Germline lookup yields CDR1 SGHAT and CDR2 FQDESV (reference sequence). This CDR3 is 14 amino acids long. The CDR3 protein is CASSLAGRHTEAFF. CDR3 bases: TGTGCCAGCAGCTTAGCAGGGAGGCACACTGAAGCTTTCTTT. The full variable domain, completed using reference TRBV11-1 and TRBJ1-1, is EAEVAQSPRYKITEKSQAVAFWCDPISGHATLYWYRQILGQGPELLVQFQDESVVDDSQLPKDRFSAERLKGVDSTLKIQPAELGDSAMYLCASSLAGRHTEAFFGQGTRLTVV.

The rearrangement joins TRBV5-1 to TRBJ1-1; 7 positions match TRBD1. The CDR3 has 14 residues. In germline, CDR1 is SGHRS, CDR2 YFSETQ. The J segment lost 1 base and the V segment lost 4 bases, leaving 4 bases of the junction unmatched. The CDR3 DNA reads TGCGCCAGCAGCCGCGGGACAGCGAACACTGAAGCTTTCTTT. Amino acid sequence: CASSRGTANTEAFF.

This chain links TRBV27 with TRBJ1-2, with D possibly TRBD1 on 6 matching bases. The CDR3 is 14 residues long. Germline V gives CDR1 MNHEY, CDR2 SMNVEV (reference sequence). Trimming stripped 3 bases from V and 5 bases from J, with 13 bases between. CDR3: CASSLKGGLYGYTF. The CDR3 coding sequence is TGTGCCAGCAGTTTGAAAGGGGGATTGTATGGCTACACCTTC.

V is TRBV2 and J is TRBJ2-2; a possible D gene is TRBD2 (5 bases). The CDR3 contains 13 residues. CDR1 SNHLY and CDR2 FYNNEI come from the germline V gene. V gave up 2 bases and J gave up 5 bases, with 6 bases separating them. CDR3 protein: CASSEKRTGELFF. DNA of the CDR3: TGTGCCAGCAGTGAAAAGCGGACCGGGGAGCTGTTTTTT.

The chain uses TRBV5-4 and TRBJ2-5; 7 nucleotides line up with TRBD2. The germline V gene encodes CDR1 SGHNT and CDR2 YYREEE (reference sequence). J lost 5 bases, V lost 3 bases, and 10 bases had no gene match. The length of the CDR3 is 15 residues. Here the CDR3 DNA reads TGTGCCAGCAGCTCCGGGGGGACGACGAGGGAGACCCAGTACTTC. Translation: CASSSGGTTRETQYF.

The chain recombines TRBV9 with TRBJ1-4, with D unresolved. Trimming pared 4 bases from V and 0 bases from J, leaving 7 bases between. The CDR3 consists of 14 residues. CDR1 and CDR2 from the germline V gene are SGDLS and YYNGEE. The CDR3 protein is CASSFSATNEKLFF. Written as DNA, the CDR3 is TGTGCCAGCAGCTTTTCCGCAACTAATGAAAAACTGTTTTTT. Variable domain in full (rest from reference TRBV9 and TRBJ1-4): DSGVTQTPKHLITATGQRVTLRCSPRSGDLSVYWYQQSLDQGLQFLIQYYNGEERAKGNILERFSAQQFPDLHSELNLSSLELGDSALYFCASSFSATNEKLFFGSGTQLSVL.

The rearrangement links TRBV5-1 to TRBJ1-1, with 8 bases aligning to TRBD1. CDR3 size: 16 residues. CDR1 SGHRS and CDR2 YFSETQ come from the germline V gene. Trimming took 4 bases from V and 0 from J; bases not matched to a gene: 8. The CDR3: CASSPDGTGLNTEAFF. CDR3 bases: TGCGCCAGCAGCCCTGACGGGACAGGCTTGAACACTGAAGCTTTCTTT. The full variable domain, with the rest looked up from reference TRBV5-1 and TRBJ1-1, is KAGVTQTPRYLIKTRGQQVTLSCSPISGHRSVSWYQQTPGQGLQFLFEYFSETQRNKGNFPGRFSGRQFSNSRSEMNVSTLELGDSALYLCASSPDGTGLNTEAFFGQGTRLTVV.

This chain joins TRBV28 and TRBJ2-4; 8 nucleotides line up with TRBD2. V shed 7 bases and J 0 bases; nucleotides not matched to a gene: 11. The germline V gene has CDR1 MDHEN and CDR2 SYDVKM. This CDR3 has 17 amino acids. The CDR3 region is CASTPAFGRGAKNIQYF. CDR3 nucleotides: TGTGCCAGCACCCCAGCCTTCGGGAGGGGAGCCAAAAACATTCAGTACTTC. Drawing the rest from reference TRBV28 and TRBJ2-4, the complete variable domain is DVKVTQSSRYLVKRTGEKVFLECVQDMDHENMFWYRQDPGLGLRLIYFSYDVKMKEKGDIPEGYSVSREKKERFSLILESASTNQTSMYLCASTPAFGRGAKNIQYFGAGTRLSVL.

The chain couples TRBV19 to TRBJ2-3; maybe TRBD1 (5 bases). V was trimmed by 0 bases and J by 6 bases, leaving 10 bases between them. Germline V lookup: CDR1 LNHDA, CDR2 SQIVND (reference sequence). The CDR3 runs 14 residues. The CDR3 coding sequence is TGTGCCAGTAGTATAGATCCTAGGGGCGATACGCAGTATTTT. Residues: CASSIDPRGDTQYF.

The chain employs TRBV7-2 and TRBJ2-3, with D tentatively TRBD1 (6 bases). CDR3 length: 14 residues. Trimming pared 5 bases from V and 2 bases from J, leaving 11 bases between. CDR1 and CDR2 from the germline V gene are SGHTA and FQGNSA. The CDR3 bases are TGTGCCAGCAGCCCGGACAGACCCACAGATACGCAGTATTTT. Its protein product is CASSPDRPTDTQYF.

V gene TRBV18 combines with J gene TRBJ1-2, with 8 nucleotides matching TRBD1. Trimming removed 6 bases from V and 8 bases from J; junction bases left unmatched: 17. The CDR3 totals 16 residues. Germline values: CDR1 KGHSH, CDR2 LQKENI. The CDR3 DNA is TGTGCCAGCTCTCCCTTGGTCCCCGGACAGGGAGAGGGCTACACCTTC. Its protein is CASSPLVPGQGEGYTF.

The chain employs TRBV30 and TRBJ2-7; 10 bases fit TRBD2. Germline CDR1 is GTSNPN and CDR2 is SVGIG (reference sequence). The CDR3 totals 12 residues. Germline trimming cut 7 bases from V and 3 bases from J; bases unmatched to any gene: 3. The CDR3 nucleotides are TGTGCCTTATTAGCGGGGGGCTACGAGCAGTACTTC. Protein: CALLAGGYEQYF. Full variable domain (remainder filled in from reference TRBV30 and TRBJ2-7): SQTIHQWPATLVQPVGSPLSLECTVEGTSNPNLYWYRQAAGRGLQLLFYSVGIGQISSEVPQNLSASRPQDRQFILSSKKLLLSDSGFYLCALLAGGYEQYFGPGTRLTVT.

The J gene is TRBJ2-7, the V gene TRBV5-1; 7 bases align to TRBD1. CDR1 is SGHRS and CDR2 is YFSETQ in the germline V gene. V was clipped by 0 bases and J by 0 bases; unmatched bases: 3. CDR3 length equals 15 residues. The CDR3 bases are TGCGCCAGCAGCTTGGAACAGGGGAGCTCCTACGAGCAGTACTTC. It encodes CASSLEQGSSYEQYF.

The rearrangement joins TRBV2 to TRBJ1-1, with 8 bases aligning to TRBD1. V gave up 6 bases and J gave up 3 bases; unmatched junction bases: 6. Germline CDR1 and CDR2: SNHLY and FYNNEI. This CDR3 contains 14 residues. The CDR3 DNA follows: TGTGCCAGCAGGGCGACAGGGGAATACACTGAAGCTTTCTTT. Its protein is CASRATGEYTEAFF.

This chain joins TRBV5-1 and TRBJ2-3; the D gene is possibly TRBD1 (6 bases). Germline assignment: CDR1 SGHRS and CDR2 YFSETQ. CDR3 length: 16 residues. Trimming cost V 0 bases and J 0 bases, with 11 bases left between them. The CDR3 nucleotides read TGCGCCAGCAGCTTGGCGGCCAGGGGAAGCACAGATACGCAGTATTTT. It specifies CASSLAARGSTDTQYF.

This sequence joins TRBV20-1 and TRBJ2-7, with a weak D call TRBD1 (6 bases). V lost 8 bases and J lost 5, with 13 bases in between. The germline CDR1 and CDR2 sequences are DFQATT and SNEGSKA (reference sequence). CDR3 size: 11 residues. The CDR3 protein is CSTTGPNEQYF. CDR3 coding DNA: TGCAGTACAACAGGGCCCAACGAGCAGTACTTC.

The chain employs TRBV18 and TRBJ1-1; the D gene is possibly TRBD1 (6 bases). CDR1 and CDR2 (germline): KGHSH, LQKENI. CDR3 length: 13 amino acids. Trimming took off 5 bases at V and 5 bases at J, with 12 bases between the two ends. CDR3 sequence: CASSSYRETEAFF. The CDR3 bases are TGTGCCAGCTCAAGTTACAGGGAAACTGAAGCTTTCTTT.

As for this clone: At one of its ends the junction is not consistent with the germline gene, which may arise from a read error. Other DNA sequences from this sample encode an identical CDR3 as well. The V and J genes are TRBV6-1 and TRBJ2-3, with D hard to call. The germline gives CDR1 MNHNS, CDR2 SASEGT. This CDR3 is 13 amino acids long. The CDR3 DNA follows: TGTGCTAGCAGTGAAGTACGGGCAGATACGCAGTATTTT. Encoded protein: CASSEVRADTQYF.

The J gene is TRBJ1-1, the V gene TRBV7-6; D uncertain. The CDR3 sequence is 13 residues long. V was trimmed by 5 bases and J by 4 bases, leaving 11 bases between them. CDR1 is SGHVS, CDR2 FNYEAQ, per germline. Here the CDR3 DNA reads TGTGCCAGCAGCAGAGGGTTGGGCACTGAAGCTTTCTTT. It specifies CASSRGLGTEAFF.